This entry lists 25 T cell receptor beta chains sequenced from one sample in a study of blood T cell repertoires in COVID-19. Clones were sequenced by immunoSEQ multiplex PCR, and TCRdb holds only the in-frame ones, with some missing. The repertoire holds roughly 150,000 clones, around 82% seen once, with roughly two fifths in the top ten. Material: peripheral blood. These receptors came from a human donor in a cohort sampled during active COVID-19.

J is TRBJ1-5 and V is TRBV15; possibly TRBD1 for D (6 bases). V gave up 2 bases and J gave up 2 bases, with 13 bases separating them. Germline V lookup: CDR1 LNHNV, CDR2 YYDKDF (reference sequence). This CDR3 is built from 16 residues. As DNA, the CDR3 is TGTGCCACCAGCAGACCGGGGGGGGCAGGCAATCAGCCCCAGCATTTT. Amino acid sequence: CATSRPGGAGNQPQHF.

This chain joins TRBV2 and TRBJ1-2; D remains unclear. The V gene's germline CDR1 is SNHLY and CDR2 FYNNEI. There are 13 residues in the CDR3. V was pared by 8 bases and J by 8 bases, with 18 bases between. The CDR3 DNA sequence: TGTGCCAGCCGGCCCGGCGGCCCAAGGGGCTACACCTTC. Protein: CASRPGGPRGYTF.

V is TRBV7-9 and J is TRBJ2-5; D perhaps matches TRBD1 (5 bases). The germline V and J ends were trimmed by 1 base and 5 bases, with 11 bases remaining between them. This CDR3 spans 14 amino acids. In germline, CDR1 is SEHNR, CDR2 FQNEAQ (reference sequence). CDR3 nucleotide sequence: TGTGCCAGCAGCTTAGGGACAAGTTCGGAGACCCAGTACTTC. It specifies CASSLGTSSETQYF.

The count of this clone is one. The rearrangement joins TRBV4-3 to TRBJ2-3; D gene ambiguous. The ends were cut back, 0 bases at V and 0 bases at J, with 10 bases in the middle. In germline, CDR1 is LGHNA, CDR2 YSLEER. CDR3 length: 16 amino acids. CDR3 amino acids: CASSQDPVISTDTQYF. As DNA, the CDR3 is TGCGCCAGCAGCCAAGACCCAGTTATTAGCACAGATACGCAGTATTTT.

The genes are TRBV5-6 and TRBJ2-3, with D maybe TRBD2 (5 bases). The CDR3 has 13 residues. Per germline, CDR1 SGHDT and CDR2 YYEEEE. V shed 4 bases and J shed 4 bases, with 10 bases lying between them. DNA of the CDR3: TGTGCCAGCAGCGTGGACTCCTCAGATACGCAGTATTTT. It codes for CASSVDSSDTQYF.

This clone has a single count. This chain joins TRBV4-2 and TRBJ2-2, with 9 nucleotides matching TRBD1. Germline V gene sequence: CDR1 LGHNA, CDR2 YNFKEQ. J lost 6 bases, V lost 4 bases, and 9 bases had no gene match. The CDR3 has 16 amino acids. The chain's CDR3 is CASSPSGTGFSGELFF. The CDR3 nucleotides read TGTGCCAGCAGCCCGAGTGGGACAGGGTTCTCCGGGGAGCTGTTTTTT.

This clone appeared once. The chain links TRBV7-3 to TRBJ2-1; 9 bases are a match to TRBD2. The V and J ends lost 5 bases and 8 bases, in that order; junction bases with no gene match: 10. From germline, CDR1 is SGHTA and CDR2 FQGTGA. The CDR3 is 15 amino acids. In DNA form, the CDR3 reads TGTGCCAGCAGCGCGACCGGGACTAGCTTCGATGAGCAGTTCTTC. Amino acids: CASSATGTSFDEQFF.

This clone was found once. The chain links TRBV4-1 to TRBJ2-5; possible D gene TRBD2, 7 bases. CDR3 length: 16 amino acids. Germline V CDR1 and CDR2: MGHRA, YSYEKL. The V and J ends lost 3 bases and 5 bases respectively, with 19 bases between them. CDR3 in amino acids: CASSHPQRGGSETQYF. The CDR3 bases are TGCGCCAGCAGCCACCCACAGAGGGGGGGAAGCGAGACCCAGTACTTC.

A few counts support this clone. The chain recombines TRBV12-3 or TRBV12-4 with TRBJ1-1; D unclear. Deletions cut 2 bases from V and 1 base from J, with 2 bases between. The CDR3 consists of 12 residues. The DNA for the CDR3 is TGTGCCAGCAGTTTACGGAACACTGAAGCTTTCTTT. This sequence encodes CASSLRNTEAFF.

The V call is TRBV6-4, the J call TRBJ1-4; a weak D match, TRBD1 (5 bases). Germline CDR1 is MRHNA and CDR2 is SNTAGT. With 2 bases removed from V and 7 bases from J, the gap between germline ends came to 8 bases. The length of the CDR3 is 13 residues. The CDR3 DNA reads as TGTGCCAGCAGTGACAGCAGGGCTGAAAAACTGTTTTTT. Translation: CASSDSRAEKLFF.

The CDR3 bases are TGTGCCAGCAGCTTATCCCCGACAGCCCTAAATTCACCCCTCCACTTT. This gives the protein CASSLSPTALNSPLHF. The chain combines TRBV7-2 with TRBJ1-6, with a possible D match to TRBD1 (5 bases). The CDR3 is 16 residues long. V gave up 2 bases and J gave up 7 bases, with 15 bases separating them. Germline values: CDR1 SGHTA, CDR2 FQGNSA.

The genes are TRBV18 and TRBJ2-1, with D possibly being TRBD1 (5 bases). The ends were cut back, 4 bases at V and 8 bases at J, with 9 bases in the middle. This CDR3 is built from 12 residues. Germline V lookup: CDR1 KGHSH, CDR2 LQKENI. CDR3 coding DNA: TGTGCCAGCTCACAGTTAGGGGATGAGCAGTTCTTC. This codes for CASSQLGDEQFF. Based on the CDR3 plus reference TRBV18 and TRBJ2-1, the full variable domain is NAGVMQNPRHLVRRRGQEARLRCSPMKGHSHVYWYRQLPEEGLKFMVYLQKENIIDESGMPKERFSAEFPKEGPSILRIQQVVRGDSAAYFCASSQLGDEQFFGPGTRLTVL.

The genes are TRBV4-1 and TRBJ2-1, with a possible D match to TRBD2 (5 bases). There are 14 residues in the CDR3. CDR1 and CDR2 (germline): MGHRA, YSYEKL. V was cut by 4 bases and J by 6 bases, with 13 bases left in between. The CDR3 loop reads CASSLSGEGNEQFF. The CDR3 coding sequence is TGCGCCAGCAGCCTAAGCGGAGAGGGCAATGAGCAGTTCTTC.

This rearrangement joins TRBV23-1 to TRBJ1-1; maybe TRBD1 (6 bases). TRBV23-1 falls under the ORF class, with uncertain function. V lost 6 bases and J lost 4, with 12 bases in between. The CDR3 consists of 13 residues. CDR3 residues: CASRFGGCTEAFF. The CDR3 region has the DNA TGCGCCAGCAGATTTGGGGGCTGCACTGAAGCTTTCTTT.

The rearrangement links TRBV10-1 to TRBJ1-1, with 8 bases fitting TRBD1. J lost 3 bases, V lost 2 bases, and 2 bases had no gene match. The CDR3 spans 14 residues. Germline CDR1 and CDR2: WNHNN and SYGVQD (reference sequence). The CDR3 region is CASSEPDRDTEAFF. CDR3 sequence (DNA): TGCGCCAGCAGTGAGCCGGACAGGGACACTGAAGCTTTCTTT.

The chain recombines TRBV19 with TRBJ1-5; TRBD1 is a possible D gene (5 bases). CDR3 size: 14 residues. Trimming stripped 2 bases from V and 7 bases from J, with 12 bases between. Germline loops: CDR1 LNHDA, CDR2 SQIVND (reference sequence). CDR3 region: CASSISGEWQPQHF. The CDR3 DNA sequence: TGTGCCAGTAGTATATCGGGGGAATGGCAGCCCCAGCATTTT.

This sequence joins TRBV6-7 and TRBJ1-2; D possibly corresponds to TRBD1 (5 bases). TRBV6-7 is placed among ORFs of uncertain function. The CDR3 is made up of 16 amino acids. V lost 5 bases to trimming and J lost 4 bases, with 20 bases between them. For the CDR3, the DNA is TGTGCCAGCAGTACGCGGGACCCAGTCTACTTCTATGGCTACACCTTC. Translating it yields CASSTRDPVYFYGYTF.

The chain links TRBV7-2 to TRBJ2-1, with TRBD2 identical over 9 bases. CDR1 and CDR2 from the germline V gene are SGHTA and FQGNSA. The V gene end was trimmed by 2 bases and the J gene end by 6 bases; junction bases not matched to a gene: 5. The CDR3 has 15 amino acids. CDR3 nucleotides: TGTGCCAGCAGCTTACGGACTAGCGTTACCAATGAGCAGTTCTTC. This translates into CASSLRTSVTNEQFF.

This clone was found once. This chain connects TRBV11-2 to TRBJ2-1; 7 bases map to TRBD2. J lost 0 bases, V lost 5 bases, and 7 bases had no gene match. Looked up from germline, CDR1 is SGHAT and CDR2 is FQNNGV. The CDR3 covers 16 residues. The CDR3 DNA reads as TGTGCCAGCAGCCCAGTAGCGGGTCCCTCCTACAATGAGCAGTTCTTC. Translating gives CASSPVAGPSYNEQFF.

This clone was counted a single time. The chain links TRBV6-6 to TRBJ2-1; D perhaps matches TRBD2 (5 bases). Germline V gene lookup returns CDR1 MNHNY and CDR2 SVGAGI (reference sequence). V lost 2 bases and J 1 base, leaving 9 bases between the germline ends. This CDR3 is 15 amino acids long. As DNA, the CDR3 is TGTGCCAGCAGTTACAGGTCGGGGTCCTACAATGAGCAGTTCTTC. Translation gives CASSYRSGSYNEQFF.

V gene TRBV27 combines with J gene TRBJ2-1; TRBD2 might be the D (6 bases). The V gene lost 4 bases and the J gene lost 9 bases, with 13 bases spanning the gap. Germline-derived CDR1 and CDR2 are MNHEY and SMNVEV (reference sequence). The CDR3 contains 13 residues. CDR3: CASSWEVGGEQFF. The DNA of the CDR3 is TGTGCCAGCAGTTGGGAGGTGGGCGGTGAGCAGTTCTTC.

The rearrangement links TRBV10-3 to TRBJ1-2; a possible D gene is TRBD1 (5 bases). The V end lost 0 bases, the J end lost 4 bases, and 9 bases lay between the germline ends. The CDR3 totals 14 residues. Per the germline V gene, CDR1 is ENHRY and CDR2 is SYGVKD. CDR3 bases: TGTGCCATCAGTGAGTCGCGACAGATCTATGGCTACACCTTC. Protein: CAISESRQIYGYTF.

The chain is built from TRBV7-3 and TRBJ1-2, with a possible D match to TRBD1 (6 bases). The ends were cut back, 5 bases at V and 7 bases at J, with 14 bases in the middle. CDR3 length: 13 residues. CDR1 and CDR2 (germline): SGHTA, FQGTGA. The CDR3: CASSPEQGRGYTF. The CDR3, as DNA: TGTGCCAGCAGCCCCGAACAGGGCCGTGGCTACACCTTC. Full variable domain (remainder filled in from reference TRBV7-3 and TRBJ1-2): GAGVSQTPSNKVTEKGKYVELRCDPISGHTALYWYRQSLGQGPEFLIYFQGTGAADDSGLPNDRFFAVRPEGSVSTLKIQRTERGDSAVYLCASSPEQGRGYTFGSGTRLTVV.

The chain employs TRBV6-6 and TRBJ1-6; D is ambiguous. The V end was cut by 2 bases, the J end by 7 bases, with 12 bases between. This CDR3 region has 15 residues. Per germline, CDR1 MNHNY and CDR2 SVGAGI (reference sequence). The CDR3 DNA sequence: TGTGCCAGCAGTTACCGGGAGCTTGGGAATTCACCCCTCCACTTT. Translation gives CASSYRELGNSPLHF.

The chain employs TRBV6-4 and TRBJ2-2; 9 bases are a match to TRBD1. V was clipped by 5 bases and J by 5 bases; unmatched bases: 6. CDR1 is MRHNA and CDR2 is SNTAGT in the germline V gene. The CDR3 sequence is 15 residues long. CDR3 in amino acids: CASSLQGAGTGELFF. CDR3 nucleotides: TGTGCCAGCAGTCTACAGGGGGCAGGAACCGGGGAGCTGTTTTTT.